This T cell receptor (beta chain) was identified in a study of response to subunit inactivated influenza vaccine. In TCRdb, the RT-PCR reads were re-called with MiXCR into one record per CDR3 protein. The table shows 650,000 to 800,000 distinct CDR3 sequences, with approximately 14% occurring only once. A note on this clonotype: As yet, its antigen is unknown.

Points from the study as a whole: New T cells are recruited in small numbers by each seasonal influenza vaccination, according to the authors' suggestion.

This sequence was found in a middle-aged man who received an inactivated influenza vaccine. The source was PBMCs from blood, collected around 15 days before vaccination.

As DNA, the CDR3 is TGTGCCAGCAGCCCCGGGAGCCAACCCTCCATGAACACTGAAGCTTTCTTT. The encoded protein is CASSPGSQPSMNTEAFF. This chain uses TRBV7-2 with TRBJ1-1; D unresolved. The length of the CDR3 is 17 residues. V was clipped by 5 bases and J by 0 bases, with 19 bases between them. CDR1 and CDR2 (germline): SGHTA, FQGNSA. The full variable domain, its missing parts supplied by reference TRBV7-2 and TRBJ1-1, is GAGVSQSPSNKVTEKGKDVELRCDPISGHTALYWYRQSLGQGLEFLIYFQGNSAPDKSGLPSDRFSAERTGGSVSTLTIQRTQQEDSAVYLCASSPGSQPSMNTEAFFGQGTRLTVV.